The 24 T cell receptor beta chains given below trace back to one sample, sequenced in a study of shared T cell receptors in the human thymus. TCRdb's copy holds only in-frame clones and misses some; the assay was immunoSEQ multiplex PCR. The sample contains 55,000 to 80,000 clones, 90% to 95% of which appear only once. Material: thymocytes. These receptors were obtained from a human donor.

The chain recombines TRBV4-2 with TRBJ2-3; 10 nucleotides match TRBD2. CDR3 length: 16 amino acids. Germline V gives CDR1 LGHNA, CDR2 YNFKEQ. V gave up 1 base and J gave up 2 bases; unmatched junction bases: 3. The chain's CDR3 is CASSQGLAGVTDTQYF. The DNA of the CDR3 is TGTGCCAGCAGCCAAGGGCTAGCGGGGGTCACAGATACGCAGTATTTT.

The chain recombines TRBV28 with TRBJ2-1; D call uncertain. Germline lookup yields CDR1 MDHEN and CDR2 SYDVKM. This CDR3 is 15 amino acids long. Trimming left V 4 bases short and J 5 bases short, with 15 bases between. The CDR3 loop reads CASSSRAGLNNEQFF. The CDR3 region has the DNA TGTGCCAGCAGTTCCCGAGCAGGTCTAAACAATGAGCAGTTCTTC.

The rearrangement uses TRBV21-1 and TRBJ2-2. TRBV21-1 is described as a pseudogene. CDR3 length: 19 residues. DNA for the CDR3: TGTGCCAGCAGCAATGGGGGAGCTTACGGGACGGTGAACACCGGGGAGCTGTTTTTT. This translates into CASSNGGAYGTVNTGELFF.

The V gene is TRBV19, the J gene TRBJ2-7, with a possible D match to TRBD2 (5 bases). This CDR3 is 15 amino acids long. Germline loops: CDR1 LNHDA, CDR2 SQIVND (reference sequence). V lost 5 bases and J 2 bases, leaving 16 bases between the germline ends. DNA for the CDR3: TGTGCCAGTAGTTTCCCGAGGACTCCACCCTACGAGCAGTACTTC. As protein: CASSFPRTPPYEQYF.

J is TRBJ2-7 and V is TRBV4-3; 11 nucleotides align to TRBD2. V was pared by 2 bases and J by 5 bases, with 11 bases of the junction left unmatched. Per the germline V gene, CDR1 is LGHNA and CDR2 is YSLEER. This CDR3 has 17 residues. CDR3 nucleotides: TGCGCCAGCAGCCAAAGGAGAGATAGCGGGGGGGAAAACGAGCAGTACTTC. Translation gives CASSQRRDSGGENEQYF.

The V call is TRBV25-1, the J call TRBJ1-6; no definite D call. There are 15 residues in the CDR3. Germline CDR1 reads MGHDK; CDR2 reads SYGVNS. The V end lost 5 bases, the J end lost 8 bases, and 16 bases lay between the germline ends. The CDR3 coding sequence is TGTGCCAGCAGTAAGCGGGAAGAACCTTATTCACCCCTCCACTTT. Translated, it gives CASSKREEPYSPLHF.

This clone was observed a handful of times. The chain couples TRBV7-2 to TRBJ1-3; D gene ambiguous. The CDR3 consists of 13 residues. Deletions cut 4 bases from V and 0 bases from J, with 4 bases between. The germline V gene has CDR1 SGHTA and CDR2 FQGNSA. This CDR3 reads CASSWPSGNTIYF. The CDR3 DNA follows: TGTGCCAGCAGCTGGCCCTCTGGAAACACCATATATTTT. The full variable domain, its missing parts supplied by reference TRBV7-2 and TRBJ1-3, is GAGVSQSPSNKVTEKGKDVELRCDPISGHTALYWYRQSLGQGLEFLIYFQGNSAPDKSGLPSDRFSAERTGGSVSTLTIQRTQQEDSAVYLCASSWPSGNTIYFGEGSWLTVV.

This chain joins TRBV5-6 and TRBJ1-5; TRBD1 agrees at 7 bases. The CDR3 extends over 14 amino acids. Germline loops: CDR1 SGHDT, CDR2 YYEEEE. With 3 bases clipped from V and 2 bases from J, the junction kept 2 bases outside the gene matches. CDR3 coding DNA: TGTGCCAGCAGCTCCGGACAGGGCAATCAGCCCCAGCATTTT. It specifies CASSSGQGNQPQHF.

Worth noting for this clone: No conserved phenylalanine or tryptophan is present at the end of the CDR3, so a read error is the likely explanation. The J gene is TRBJ1-2, the V gene TRBV15; TRBD1 agrees at 10 bases. The germline CDR1 and CDR2 sequences are LNHNV and YYDKDF (reference sequence). This CDR3 region has 14 residues. V was clipped by 1 base and J by 7 bases; unmatched bases: 3. CDR3 DNA: TGTGCCACCAGCAGAGGGGACAGGGGACTTGGCTACACCTTA. Protein product: CATSRGDRGLGYTL.

This clone has a handful of counts. The chain carries TRBV5-6 and TRBJ1-2; TRBD1 matches at 7 bases. The germline V gene has CDR1 SGHDT and CDR2 YYEEEE. The V and J ends lost 0 bases and 2 bases, in that order; junction bases with no gene match: 7. This CDR3 contains 16 residues. CDR3 nucleotide sequence: TGTGCCAGCAGCTTGGCCAAAAGGGGGCGGAACTATGGCTACACCTTC. This gives the protein CASSLAKRGRNYGYTF.

V and J are TRBV4-3 and TRBJ1-5, with D hard to call. Trimming removed 0 bases at V and 10 bases at J, with 13 bases between. Germline CDR1 reads LGHNA; CDR2 reads YSLEER. The CDR3 runs to 14 residues. The DNA for the CDR3 is TGCGCCAGCAGCCAAGAGACGGTGTTATCTCCCCAGCATTTT. Translated: CASSQETVLSPQHF.

In the case of this clone: One end of the junction varies from germline; a read error may be responsible. The rearrangement uses TRBV5-1 and TRBJ2-3, with D perhaps matching TRBD1 (5 bases). Looked up from germline, CDR1 is SGHRS and CDR2 is YFSETQ. This CDR3 is built from 16 residues. This CDR3 is CTSSWPQGRGTDTQYF. DNA of the CDR3: TGCACCAGCAGCTGGCCTCAGGGCCGGGGCACAGATACGCAGTATTTT.

The V and J genes are TRBV7-8 and TRBJ2-5, with D uncertain. The CDR3 consists of 15 residues. Germline V lookup: CDR1 SGHVS, CDR2 FQNEAQ. The V end was cut by 5 bases, the J end by 7 bases, with 20 bases between. The CDR3 DNA is TGTGCCAGCAGCACCCCGGGTACGGTTGAGTGGACCCAGTACTTC. Its translation: CASSTPGTVEWTQYF.

The chain links TRBV15 to TRBJ1-5; D not certain. Germline CDR1 is LNHNV and CDR2 is YYDKDF (reference sequence). CDR3 length: 21 residues. Trimming shortened V by 5 bases and J by 0 bases, and 29 bases separated the two germline ends. CDR3 amino acids: CATSPQSPLADDIYSNQPQHF. CDR3 bases: TGTGCCACCAGCCCACAAAGCCCCCTGGCAGACGACATCTATAGCAATCAGCCCCAGCATTTT.

This clone has a handful of counts. V usage is TRBV28 and J usage is TRBJ1-5; unclear D gene. Germline lookup yields CDR1 MDHEN and CDR2 SYDVKM. V shed 6 bases and J shed 1 base, with 7 bases lying between them. The CDR3 has 13 residues. The CDR3 region has the DNA TGTGCCAGCAGGGGATTGAGCAATCAGCCCCAGCATTTT. It specifies CASRGLSNQPQHF.

V is TRBV15 and J is TRBJ2-2; D could derive from TRBD1 or TRBD2 (6 bases each). V dropped 5 bases and J dropped 3 bases, with 19 bases sitting between them. CDR3 size: 17 residues. Germline V lookup: CDR1 LNHNV, CDR2 YYDKDF (reference sequence). This chain's CDR3 is CATSRRWGARDTGELFF. DNA for the CDR3: TGTGCCACCAGCCGAAGATGGGGGGCGAGGGACACCGGGGAGCTGTTTTTT.

V gene TRBV12-5 combines with J gene TRBJ1-1, with a weak D call TRBD1 (6 bases). With 0 bases removed from V and 8 bases from J, the gap between germline ends came to 16 bases. In germline, CDR1 is LGHNT, CDR2 FRNRAP. This CDR3 is 15 amino acids long. CDR3 nucleotide sequence: TGTGCTAGTGGTTTGGTACACAGGTCAGGGGTAGAAGCTTTCTTT. As protein: CASGLVHRSGVEAFF.

The gene calls are TRBV7-9 and TRBJ1-3, with 7 nucleotides matching TRBD1. In germline, CDR1 is SEHNR, CDR2 FQNEAQ (reference sequence). CDR3 size: 16 residues. V was pared by 4 bases and J by 0 bases, with 6 bases of the junction left unmatched. CDR3: CASSYPTGSSGNTIYF. The CDR3 DNA reads as TGTGCCAGCAGCTACCCGACAGGGAGCTCTGGAAACACCATATATTTT.

V usage is TRBV7-3 and J usage is TRBJ2-1, with 11 bases identical to TRBD2. This CDR3 has 20 residues. V lost 1 base and J lost 0; bases outside the gene matches: 11. Germline CDR1 and CDR2: SGHTA and FQGTGA. DNA for the CDR3: TGTGCCAGCAGCTTAATCGGGCTAGCGGGGGGCCCGAGCTCCTACAATGAGCAGTTCTTC. Residues: CASSLIGLAGGPSSYNEQFF.

This chain joins TRBV7-2 and TRBJ2-3; 11 bases are a match to TRBD2. Germline CDR1 reads SGHTA; CDR2 reads FQGNSA. J was trimmed by 0 bases and V by 5 bases; bases with no gene match: 13. This CDR3 has 19 residues. CDR3: CASSQGASGGWLSTDTQYF. In DNA, the CDR3 is TGTGCCAGCAGCCAGGGTGCTAGCGGGGGGTGGTTGAGCACAGATACGCAGTATTTT.

This clone was recorded only once. The chain combines TRBV4-3 with TRBJ1-2; D is unclear. Germline V gene sequence: CDR1 LGHNA, CDR2 YSLEER. Trimming shortened V by 2 bases and J by 3 bases, and 13 bases separated the two germline ends. CDR3 length equals 15 residues. Here the CDR3 reads CASSQMKNGDYGYTF. For the CDR3, the DNA is TGCGCCAGCAGCCAAATGAAAAACGGGGACTATGGCTACACCTTC.

V usage is TRBV14 and J usage is TRBJ2-1; the D is unclear. The CDR3 loop spans 16 amino acids. Germline loops: CDR1 SGHDN, CDR2 FVKESK. The V and J ends lost 6 bases and 1 base respectively, with 16 bases between them. CDR3 loop: CASSPPSLVSYNEQFF. The CDR3 DNA follows: TGTGCCAGCAGTCCTCCAAGCCTAGTGTCCTACAATGAGCAGTTCTTC.

This clone has just one count. The CDR3 here is CASSQGESGGVSTDTQYF. The DNA for the CDR3 is TGTGCCAGCAGCCAAGGGGAGAGCGGGGGGGTGAGCACAGATACGCAGTATTTT. The genes are TRBV4-2 and TRBJ2-3, with 10 positions matching TRBD2. Unmatched junction bases numbered 7, after V lost 1 base and J lost 0 bases. The CDR3 contains 18 residues. Per germline, CDR1 LGHNA and CDR2 YNFKEQ.

The rearrangement uses TRBV7-2 and TRBJ1-2; maybe TRBD1 (6 bases). Trimming took 2 bases from V and 0 from J, leaving 10 bases between them. The CDR3 spans 15 residues. Germline loops: CDR1 SGHTA, CDR2 FQGNSA. The DNA of the CDR3 is TGTGCCAGCAGCTTATTGCCAGGGGCTAACTATGGCTACACCTTC. As protein: CASSLLPGANYGYTF.